This T cell receptor (beta chain) originates from a study of T cells in Graves' hyperthyroidism and ophthalmopathy. Findings and limits, study-wide: The model forecast ophthalmopathy, anticipating it by a median roughly 6 months before onset.

Amplification of TCR beta CDR3 regions used RNA as the template. TCR CDR3 underwent first-round RT-PCR with the HTBI primer set. Using its own MiXCR run on the multiplex PCR reads, TCRdb lists one record per CDR3 protein. This sample has about 300,000 distinct CDR3 sequences, with less than 30% found just once. The CDR3 covers 15 residues. Trimming left V 8 bases short and J 6 bases short, with 23 bases between. Exclusion of patients followed from uncontrolled infection, other autoimmune disease, pregnancy or lactation. Each diagnosis was grounded in clinical symptoms, serum thyroxine and TRAb, thyroid ultrasound, and orbital computed tomography. Fresh peripheral blood, roughly 9.3 ml, was the source of the PBMCs. This clonotype was seen repeatedly, ten times or more. Its antigen is not identified.

The TCR sequence derives from a man aged 40-49 years with Graves' hyperthyroidism that later progressed to Graves' ophthalmopathy. This sequence joins TRBV12-3 or TRBV12-4 and TRBJ2-7; unclear D gene. The specimen was blood. The CDR3 DNA sequence: TGTGCCAGCCCCTTGGGGTTTCCAACCTTCTGCGAGCAGTACTTC. Encoded protein: CASPLGFPTFCEQYF.